These T cell receptor beta chains were read from a single sample in a study of Ad26.COV2.S vaccination and SARS-CoV-2 variants. TCRdb's table, derived via immunoSEQ multiplex PCR, lists solely in-frame clones and lacks some. The data contain around 300,000 clones, less than 90% of them singletons. Material: peripheral blood, obtained in a trial of Ad26.COV2.S vaccine versus placebo. The receptor source for this set is a person aged 18-60 years who received the Ad26.COV2.S COVID-19 vaccine or a placebo. CDR3s include the opening cysteine and the closing phenylalanine or tryptophan. A D gene is named only where the DNA matches it firmly. Clone size is stated in some rows and not others, as once, few, many or a class when expanded.

>few|TRBJ1-5|TRBV27|-
TGTGCCAGCATGAGGTGGGATAGCAATCAGCCCCAGCATTTT
CASMRWDSNQPQHF
>once|TRBJ2-5|TRBV7-7|-
TGTGCCAGCAGCCCGGATCTTAGCGGCGGTAAAGAGACCCAGTACTTC
CASSPDLSGGKETQYF
>-|TRBJ2-5|TRBV4-1|-
TGCGCCAGCAGCCGTTTACAGGAAGAGACCCAGTACTTC
CASSRLQEETQYF
>-|TRBJ1-4|TRBV7-6|TRBD1
TGTGCCAGCAGCCCTAGGACAGGCCGTGAAAAACTGTTTTTT
CASSPRTGREKLFF
>-|TRBJ1-1|TRBV6-2/TRBV6-3|-
TGTGCCAGCAGTTACTATAACAGGGCCCTGAACACTGAAGCTTTCTTT
CASSYYNRALNTEAFF
>-|TRBJ2-3|TRBV7-2|TRBD2
TGTGCCAGCAGCTTCGGGGGGATGGGAGATACGCAGTATTTT
CASSFGGMGDTQYF
>once|TRBJ2-5|TRBV30|-
TGTGCCTGGGGGACTTTTTGGACCCAGTACTTC
CAWGTFWTQYF
>-|TRBJ2-7|TRBV7-2|-
TGTGCCAGCAGCTTAGGGTTAGAGCAGTACTTC
CASSLGLEQYF
>-|TRBJ2-2|TRBV6-5|TRBD2
TGTGCCAGCCAACAGCGGGAGTCGAACACCGGGGAGCTGTTTTTT
CASQQRESNTGELFF
>-|TRBJ2-1|TRBV6-2/TRBV6-3|TRBD2
TGTGCCAGCAGTTACATCCCCGAGCTAGCGGGATCCTACAATGAGCAGTTCTTC
CASSYIPELAGSYNEQFF
>once|TRBJ1-1|TRBV4-3|-
TGCGCCAGCAGCCAAGATGTACAGGTTAACACTGAAGCTTTCTTT
CASSQDVQVNTEAFF
>once|TRBJ2-1|TRBV10-3|-
TGTGCCATCACAGGGCAGGCGTACAATGAGCAGTTCTTC
CAITGQAYNEQFF
>-|TRBJ1-1|TRBV27|-
TGTGCCAGCAGCCCACAGCTGATGAACACTGAAGCTTTCTTT
CASSPQLMNTEAFF
>-|TRBJ2-2|TRBV5-1|-
TGCGCCAGCAAATGGGGGCAGGGTAACACCGGGGAGCTGTTTTTT
CASKWGQGNTGELFF